These 19 T cell receptor beta chains share one sample of origin, sequenced in a study of T cells in localized non-small cell lung cancer. The protocol was immunoSEQ multiplex PCR, while the TCRdb copy is restricted to in-frame clones and leaves out a portion. The sample records about 72,000 clones, about 83% being singletons. Sequencing was performed on peripheral blood, taken before any cancer treatment. These receptors were taken from a female donor older than 55 with stage I lung adenocarcinoma.

This clone was detected once. V is TRBV6-1 and J is TRBJ2-2, with a weak D call TRBD1 (5 bases). Trimming took off 6 bases at V and 0 bases at J, with 11 bases between the two ends. The length of the CDR3 is 15 residues. Germline V gene sequence: CDR1 MNHNS, CDR2 SASEGT. CDR3 in amino acids: CASRDRNTNTGELFF. CDR3 coding DNA: TGTGCCAGCAGAGACAGAAATACGAACACCGGGGAGCTGTTTTTT.

This chain joins TRBV14 and TRBJ2-3, with 9 bases aligning to TRBD1. The ends lost 4 bases at V and 5 bases at J; junction bases unmatched: 10. The CDR3 has 16 residues. Germline values: CDR1 SGHDN, CDR2 FVKESK. This CDR3 is CASSRHIQGAIDTQYF. The CDR3 DNA follows: TGTGCCAGCAGCCGCCATATACAGGGGGCTATAGATACGCAGTATTTT.

The rearrangement uses TRBV2 and TRBJ2-7; 7 bases are shared with TRBD1. With 2 bases clipped from V and 0 bases from J, the junction kept 4 bases outside the gene matches. The CDR3 runs 15 residues. The V gene's germline CDR1 is SNHLY and CDR2 FYNNEI. In nucleotides, the CDR3 is TGTGCCAGCAGTGAACGACAGGGCAGCTCCTACGAGCAGTACTTC. Translated, it gives CASSERQGSSYEQYF.

The chain is built from TRBV5-1 and TRBJ2-5, with 9 nucleotides matching TRBD2. The junction had 1 base not matched to a gene; V was cut back by 4 bases and J by 3 bases. Germline CDR1 SGHRS, CDR2 YFSETQ. This CDR3 has 13 amino acids. The CDR3 DNA follows: TGCGCCAGCAGCCCTAGCGGGGAAGAGACCCAGTACTTC. The encoded protein is CASSPSGEETQYF. The full variable domain, completed using reference TRBV5-1 and TRBJ2-5, is KAGVTQTPRYLIKTRGQQVTLSCSPISGHRSVSWYQQTPGQGLQFLFEYFSETQRNKGNFPGRFSGRQFSNSRSEMNVSTLELGDSALYLCASSPSGEETQYFGPGTRLLVL.

CDR3 nucleotide sequence: TGTGCCAGCAGCTCCCGCGTTTTGGCTAGCACTCGGTCCCAGTACTTC. As protein: CASSSRVLASTRSQYF. The V and J genes are TRBV7-6 and TRBJ2-5, with a tentative D call TRBD2 (5 bases). The CDR3 covers 16 residues. Germline V gene data show CDR1 as SGHVS and CDR2 as FNYEAQ. Trimming took off 4 bases at V and 9 bases at J, with 24 bases between the two ends.

J is TRBJ1-5 and V is TRBV5-1, with D perhaps TRBD1 (5 bases). CDR3 length: 14 amino acids. The V and J ends lost 0 bases and 2 bases respectively, with 6 bases between them. CDR1 SGHRS and CDR2 YFSETQ come from the germline V gene. CDR3 DNA sequence: TGCGCCAGCAGCTTGGGGGGGGGCAATCAGCCCCAGCATTTT. This encodes CASSLGGGNQPQHF.

The rearrangement uses TRBV2 and TRBJ1-1, with a weak D call TRBD1 (5 bases). V gave up 5 bases and J gave up 2 bases, with 15 bases separating them. Germline CDR1 reads SNHLY; CDR2 reads FYNNEI. The CDR3 runs to 15 residues. As DNA, the CDR3 is TGTGCCAGCAGTAAGGGACTTGGTCGTAACACTGAAGCTTTCTTT. Translating gives CASSKGLGRNTEAFF.

The J gene is TRBJ2-5, the V gene TRBV2; D not certain. The length of the CDR3 is 12 residues. V lost 3 bases and J 5 bases, leaving 7 bases between the germline ends. Per germline, CDR1 SNHLY and CDR2 FYNNEI. CDR3 sequence (DNA): TGTGCCAGCAGTGATTCTGCCGAGACCCAGTACTTC. Its translation is CASSDSAETQYF.

This clone occurred once. The chain carries TRBV7-8 and TRBJ2-1; 8 bases align to TRBD2. The CDR3 consists of 15 residues. The J segment lost 5 bases and the V segment lost 5 bases, leaving 8 bases of the junction unmatched. Germline V lookup: CDR1 SGHVS, CDR2 FQNEAQ. The CDR3 DNA sequence: TGTGCCAGCAGCCACGGCGGGGGGTATGACAATGAGCAGTTCTTC. It specifies CASSHGGGYDNEQFF. Drawing the rest from reference TRBV7-8 and TRBJ2-1, the complete variable domain is GAGVSQSPRYKVAKRGQDVALRCDPISGHVSLFWYQQALGQGPEFLTYFQNEAQLDKSGLPSDRFFAERPEGSVSTLKIQRTQQEDSAVYLCASSHGGGYDNEQFFGPGTRLTVL.

This clone was recorded only once. The genes are TRBV6-1 and TRBJ1-3; D might be TRBD1 (6 bases). Trimming cost V 3 bases and J 2 bases, with 11 bases left between them. The CDR3 length is 15 residues. CDR1 and CDR2 from the germline V gene are MNHNS and SASEGT. The CDR3 bases are TGTGCCAGCAGTGATTCAGGGGCCACTGGAAACACCATATATTTT. This encodes CASSDSGATGNTIYF.

J is TRBJ1-1 and V is TRBV6-1, with 7 bases aligning to TRBD1. This CDR3 contains 15 residues. J gave up 0 bases and V 6 bases, and 7 bases lay outside the gene matches. Germline values: CDR1 MNHNS, CDR2 SASEGT. CDR3 in DNA: TGTGCCAGCAGGGATGACAGGGTCTTGAACACTGAAGCTTTCTTT. This gives the protein CASRDDRVLNTEAFF.

This clone was counted a single time. The J gene is TRBJ2-1, the V gene TRBV9; TRBD2 matches at 9 bases. The CDR3 is 17 residues long. Per the germline V gene, CDR1 is SGDLS and CDR2 is YYNGEE. J gave up 0 bases and V 4 bases, and 8 bases lay outside the gene matches. CDR3 nucleotide sequence: TGTGCCAGCAGCCCTCGACTAGCGGAAAGCTCCTACAATGAGCAGTTCTTC. This encodes CASSPRLAESSYNEQFF.

The rearrangement links TRBV7-8 to TRBJ2-7; TRBD2 is a possible D gene (6 bases). V gave up 4 bases and J gave up 2 bases, with 15 bases separating them. The length of the CDR3 is 15 residues. Germline loops: CDR1 SGHVS, CDR2 FQNEAQ. The CDR3 DNA sequence: TGTGCCAGCAGCTCCGACGGGGGTGCCCCCTACGAGCAGTACTTC. The encoded protein is CASSSDGGAPYEQYF.

The V gene is TRBV9, the J gene TRBJ2-1, with 9 nucleotides matching TRBD2. Germline V lookup: CDR1 SGDLS, CDR2 YYNGEE. The CDR3 is 14 residues long. V trimming: 3 bases; J trimming: 9 bases; junction bases outside the gene matches: 7. The CDR3 reads CASSASTSGSEQFF. The CDR3 coding sequence is TGTGCCAGCAGCGCTTCGACTAGCGGAAGTGAGCAGTTCTTC.

The chain has TRBV28 and TRBJ1-5; a possible D gene is TRBD1 (5 bases). V lost 5 bases and J 5 bases, leaving 16 bases between the germline ends. From germline, CDR1 is MDHEN and CDR2 SYDVKM. This CDR3 is built from 15 residues. CDR3 sequence: CASSLGVGGDQPQHF. The DNA of the CDR3 is TGTGCCAGCAGTCTGGGGGTAGGAGGGGATCAGCCCCAGCATTTT.

The J gene is TRBJ1-2, the V gene TRBV28; D is unresolved. The germline V and J ends were trimmed by 8 bases and 2 bases, with 9 bases remaining between them. Per germline, CDR1 MDHEN and CDR2 SYDVKM. This CDR3 spans 12 amino acids. In nucleotides, the CDR3 is TGTGCCAGCGCGAGCGGAAACTATGGCTACACCTTC. Its translation is CASASGNYGYTF.

Only a few counts were recorded for this clone. Within the sample, other DNA sequences also encode this same CDR3. This chain joins TRBV29-1 and TRBJ1-1, with a possible D match to TRBD1 (5 bases). Germline V gives CDR1 SQVTM, CDR2 ANQGSEA. V was pared by 6 bases and J by 1 base, with 9 bases between. This CDR3 region has 12 residues. The CDR3: CSVGTGNTEAFF. The CDR3, as DNA: TGCAGCGTGGGTACAGGGAACACTGAAGCTTTCTTT. Variable domain in full (rest from reference TRBV29-1 and TRBJ1-1): SAVISQKPSRDICQRGTSLTIQCQVDSQVTMMFWYRQQPGQSLTLIATANQGSEATYESGFVIDKFPISRPNLTFSTLTVSNMSPEDSSIYLCSVGTGNTEAFFGQGTRLTVV.

The chain uses TRBV5-4 and TRBJ1-2; D remains unclear. CDR1 and CDR2 (germline): SGHNT, YYREEE (reference sequence). The V and J ends lost 4 bases and 3 bases respectively, with 16 bases between them. This CDR3 is built from 15 residues. The CDR3 sequence: CASSPVVGKDYGYTF. The CDR3 DNA reads as TGTGCCAGCAGCCCTGTGGTGGGGAAGGACTATGGCTACACCTTC.

This rearrangement joins TRBV6-5 to TRBJ1-5; D not resolved. The CDR3 has 16 amino acids. Deletions cut 2 bases from V and 2 bases from J, with 13 bases between. Germline loops: CDR1 MNHEY, CDR2 SVGAGI. The CDR3 DNA follows: TGTGCCAGCAGTTACAAGTGGGGATGGGGCAATCAGCCCCAGCATTTT. This translates into CASSYKWGWGNQPQHF.